The sequence of this TCR beta chain was determined in a study of blood T cell repertoires in COVID-19. Overall study: Some COVID-19 samples were acute and others convalescent; all came from the United States, Italy and Spain. PBMCs, B-cell-depleted T cells, or T cells were the source of the cDNA or gDNA that made up the material.

The authors' processing: For nucleated cells, counts were estimated from reference gene primer amplification. The data were produced by immunoSEQ multiplex PCR, yet TCRdb's version contains in-frame clones alone and is incomplete. V, J and clone size derive from that table, while D and trimming were established from the DNA sequence. The repertoire holds tens of thousands of clones, with about 85% as singletons. From germline, CDR1 is SEHNR and CDR2 FQNEAQ (reference sequence). This CDR3 is 16 amino acids long. V shed 5 bases, J shed 7 bases, and the junction held 14 bases outside the gene matches. This sequence was found in a human donor in a cohort sampled during active COVID-19. This chain joins TRBV7-9 and TRBJ1-2; 9 nucleotides agree with TRBD1. Source material: peripheral blood. CDR3 nucleotides: TGTGCCAGCAGCCTCAATACGCCGGGACAGGGTCGTGGCTACACCTTC. This translates into CASSLNTPGQGRGYTF.